This T cell receptor (beta chain) is from a study of T cells expressing NK-cell markers. General study results and limits: Several of the donors also had these clonotypes leading their CD3+CD56-NKG2C+ fraction.

TCRdb reprocessed the 5' RACE reads, keeping one entry per CDR3 protein, no DNA. The clone table shows 300,000 to 450,000 distinct CDR3 sequences, with the ten largest holding roughly 5.2%. For this clonotype: Its specificity is unknown.

Germline CDR1 reads SGHDT; CDR2 reads YYEEEE. CDR3 length: 16 residues. This sequence joins TRBV5-6 and TRBJ2-1; TCRdb's D gene call, TRBD2, goes unchecked for lack of DNA. The sample was blood T cells: a sorted CD56 or NKG2C T cell subset, CD4+ or CD8+ T cells, or bulk PBMC T cells (not recorded which). The TCR sequence derives from a man aged 18-70 years in good health. CDR3 loop: CASSFVTSGTYNEQFF.